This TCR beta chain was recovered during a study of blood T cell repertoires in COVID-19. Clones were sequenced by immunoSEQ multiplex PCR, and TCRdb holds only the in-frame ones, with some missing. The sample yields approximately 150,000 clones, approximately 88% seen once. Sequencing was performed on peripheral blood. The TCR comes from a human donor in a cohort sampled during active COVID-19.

CDR3 in DNA: TGTGCCAGCAGCCAAGCACAGCTAGCGGGGACGCAGTATTTT. This sequence encodes CASSQAQLAGTQYF. V usage is TRBV14 and J usage is TRBJ2-3, with TRBD2 identical over 9 bases. The CDR3 consists of 14 residues. V lost 1 base to trimming and J lost 9 bases; unmatched junction nucleotides: 5. In germline, CDR1 is SGHDN, CDR2 FVKESK.